The 20 T cell receptor beta chains reported below all come from one sample, sequenced in a study of lymphopenia after photon versus proton radiotherapy. Clones were read by immunoSEQ multiplex PCR, and TCRdb kept only the in-frame ones, dropping some. The data hold 65,000 to 85,000 clones, with 85% to 95% observed a single time. The material was peripheral blood, obtained from a patient treated with photon-based radiotherapy. The receptors derive from a woman aged 40 to 55 with cholangiocarcinoma.

The chain couples TRBV2 to TRBJ1-2, with TRBD1 as a possible D gene (5 bases). Germline CDR1 reads SNHLY; CDR2 reads FYNNEI. The V gene lost 5 bases and the J gene lost 9 bases, with 16 bases spanning the gap. This CDR3 region has 13 residues. The CDR3 loop reads CASSREGEGSYTF. The CDR3 bases are TGTGCCAGCAGTCGAGAAGGGGAGGGTAGCTACACCTTC.

The genes are TRBV2 and TRBJ2-1; no reliable D call. Trimming cost V 6 bases and J 10 bases, with 16 bases left between them. Germline V gene data show CDR1 as SNHLY and CDR2 as FYNNEI. The CDR3 sequence is 13 residues long. Here the CDR3 DNA reads TGTGCCAGCAGGAACCCCCCAGGAAAAGAGCAGTTCTTC. Translation gives CASRNPPGKEQFF. Full variable domain (outside the CDR3, taken from reference TRBV2 and TRBJ2-1): EPEVTQTPSHQVTQMGQEVILRCVPISNHLYFYWYRQILGQKVEFLVSFYNNEISEKSEIFDDQFSVERPDGSNFTLKIRSTKLEDSAMYFCASRNPPGKEQFFGPGTRLTVL.

V and J are TRBV30 and TRBJ2-1; no clear D. Germline CDR1 is GTSNPN and CDR2 is SVGIG (reference sequence). The CDR3 is 12 amino acids. V dropped 2 bases and J dropped 6 bases, with 8 bases sitting between them. This CDR3 is CAWSKEGNEQFF. As DNA, the CDR3 is TGTGCCTGGAGTAAGGAAGGCAATGAGCAGTTCTTC.

The rearrangement links TRBV14 to TRBJ2-1; TRBD2 aligns across 7 bases. In germline, CDR1 is SGHDN, CDR2 FVKESK. The CDR3 has 14 amino acids. Trimming removed 4 bases from V and 8 bases from J; junction bases left unmatched: 8. Written as DNA, the CDR3 is TGTGCCAGCAGCCTAATCGGGGGAGGGGATGAGCAGTTCTTC. It is translated as CASSLIGGGDEQFF.

In DNA, the CDR3 is TGTGCCAGCAGCTTAGGCTTGGGGTCCCAAGAGACCCAGTACTTC. Its translation: CASSLGLGSQETQYF. The rearrangement uses TRBV7-9 and TRBJ2-5, with unresolved D. The V and J ends lost 1 base and 1 base respectively, with 10 bases between them. CDR1 and CDR2 from the germline V gene are SEHNR and FQNEAQ (reference sequence). The CDR3 runs 15 residues.

This clone was counted once. The rearrangement links TRBV7-9 to TRBJ1-1; D uncertain. Looked up from germline, CDR1 is SEHNR and CDR2 is FQNEAQ (reference sequence). V was clipped by 2 bases and J by 1 base, with 2 bases between them. CDR3 length: 12 residues. The CDR3 DNA reads TGTGCCAGCAGCTTAAAGAACACTGAAGCTTTCTTT. Protein product: CASSLKNTEAFF.

The rearrangement joins TRBV11-3 to TRBJ2-7, with 10 bases matching TRBD2. The CDR3 extends over 15 amino acids. V lost 5 bases, J lost 2 bases, and 6 bases stayed unmatched. Germline lookup yields CDR1 SGHNT and CDR2 YENEEA. CDR3: CASSPSSGSAYEQYF. The CDR3 DNA is TGTGCCAGCAGCCCTTCTAGCGGGAGTGCCTACGAGCAGTACTTC.

J is TRBJ1-2 and V is TRBV19; D is uncertain. Per the germline V gene, CDR1 is LNHDA and CDR2 is SQIVND (reference sequence). The CDR3 contains 15 residues. Between the trimmed V and J ends, which lost 3 bases and 8 bases, there was a span of 19 bases. The CDR3, as DNA: TGTGCCAGTAGTATTGGACCCGAAACGAGAGGGGGCTACACCTTC. Translated, it gives CASSIGPETRGGYTF.

This rearrangement joins TRBV10-2 to TRBJ1-1; D remains ambiguous. CDR1 and CDR2 (germline): WSHSY, SAAADI. The CDR3 contains 14 residues. With 3 bases removed from V and 2 bases from J, the gap between germline ends came to 10 bases. The CDR3: CASSDIASNTEAFF. In DNA form, the CDR3 reads TGCGCCAGCAGTGACATTGCTTCCAACACTGAAGCTTTCTTT.

V usage is TRBV27 and J usage is TRBJ1-1, with 11 bases identical to TRBD1. CDR1 and CDR2 from the germline V gene are MNHEY and SMNVEV (reference sequence). Trimming took 3 bases from V and 4 from J; bases not matched to a gene: 1. The CDR3 covers 14 residues. The CDR3 loop is CASSFGTGGTEAFF. In DNA, the CDR3 is TGTGCCAGCAGTTTCGGGACAGGGGGCACTGAAGCTTTCTTT.

The V gene is TRBV7-9, the J gene TRBJ2-1; TRBD2 agrees at 7 bases. The V gene end was trimmed by 1 base and the J gene end by 7 bases; junction bases not matched to a gene: 10. The CDR3 spans 16 residues. From germline, CDR1 is SEHNR and CDR2 FQNEAQ (reference sequence). For the CDR3, the DNA is TGTGCCAGCAGCTTAGTTTTGGGAGGGCCTTTGAATGAGCAGTTCTTC. Translating gives CASSLVLGGPLNEQFF.

The chain has TRBV30 and TRBJ1-4; D gene uncertain. The germline CDR1 and CDR2 sequences are GTSNPN and SVGIG (reference sequence). The V end was cut by 2 bases, the J end by 8 bases, with 9 bases between. This CDR3 is built from 12 residues. The CDR3 protein is CAWSSQAEKLFF. The CDR3 nucleotides are TGTGCCTGGAGTAGCCAGGCGGAAAAACTGTTTTTT.

This chain uses TRBV25-1 with TRBJ2-7, with D hard to call. Trimming took off 3 bases at V and 3 bases at J, with 3 bases between the two ends. Germline V lookup: CDR1 MGHDK, CDR2 SYGVNS. The CDR3 sequence is 11 residues long. The CDR3 reads CASSDRYEQYF. The CDR3 bases are TGTGCCAGCAGTGACCGCTACGAGCAGTACTTC.

The chain is built from TRBV19 and TRBJ2-1; 10 nucleotides match TRBD2. V shed 7 bases, J shed 0 bases, and the junction held 9 bases outside the gene matches. CDR1 is LNHDA and CDR2 is SQIVND in the germline V gene (reference sequence). The CDR3 loop spans 17 amino acids. CDR3 nucleotides: TGTGCCAGTATCGGTAGCGGGAGGCCTAGCTCCTACAATGAGCAGTTCTTC. This sequence encodes CASIGSGRPSSYNEQFF.

The chain recombines TRBV19 with TRBJ1-6; D not certain. V was cut by 3 bases and J by 5 bases, with 8 bases left in between. CDR3 size: 14 residues. Germline CDR1 is LNHDA and CDR2 is SQIVND (reference sequence). The CDR3 coding sequence is TGTGCCAGTAGTATCGGAACCGATAATTCACCCCTCCACTTT. Translating it yields CASSIGTDNSPLHF.

The CDR3 DNA is TGTGCCAGCAGCCCTGACGAGGGGACAGGGCTTTCCGGGGAGCTGTTTTTT. It translates to CASSPDEGTGLSGELFF. The V call is TRBV7-9, the J call TRBJ2-2, with 9 bases aligning to TRBD1. There are 17 residues in the CDR3. Per the germline V gene, CDR1 is SEHNR and CDR2 is FQNEAQ (reference sequence). V lost 5 bases and J lost 6; bases outside the gene matches: 13.

This rearrangement joins TRBV11-2 to TRBJ1-2; TRBD1 is a possible D gene (6 bases). V dropped 4 bases and J dropped 2 bases, with 11 bases sitting between them. CDR3 length equals 14 residues. CDR1 SGHAT and CDR2 FQNNGV come from the germline V gene. CDR3 sequence: CASSSSTGNYGYTF. The CDR3 nucleotides read TGTGCCAGCAGCTCTAGTACAGGGAACTATGGCTACACCTTC.

This chain joins TRBV6-6 and TRBJ2-7; 8 bases are a match to TRBD1. The CDR3 totals 14 residues. Germline lookup yields CDR1 MNHNY and CDR2 SVGAGI (reference sequence). Germline trimming cut 6 bases from V and 3 bases from J; bases unmatched to any gene: 7. CDR3 sequence: CASRIGQGFYEQYF. The CDR3, as DNA: TGTGCCAGCAGGATCGGACAGGGCTTCTACGAGCAGTACTTC.

J is TRBJ1-1 and V is TRBV6-4; TRBD1 matches at 9 bases. This CDR3 comprises 13 residues. V lost 6 bases, J lost 6 bases, and 5 bases stayed unmatched. The germline CDR1 and CDR2 sequences are MRHNA and SNTAGT. For the CDR3, the DNA is TGTGCCAGCAGCCGGACAGGGGACGCTGAAGCTTTCTTT. Translation: CASSRTGDAEAFF.

The chain employs TRBV4-1 and TRBJ1-4; 9 nucleotides align to TRBD1. Germline values: CDR1 MGHRA, CDR2 YSYEKL. The junction had 6 bases not matched to a gene; V was cut back by 4 bases and J by 6 bases. CDR3 length: 15 residues. The CDR3 loop is CASSLPGQGYEKLFF. CDR3 nucleotide sequence: TGCGCCAGCAGCCTCCCGGGACAGGGATATGAAAAACTGTTTTTT.